This T cell receptor beta chain was identified during a study of long-term antiretroviral therapy in people with HIV. Version v3.0 of the immunoSEQ assay was performed at survey level. Libraries were prepared by immunoSEQ multiplex PCR; TCRdb keeps only in-frame clonotypes and omits some of them. The table records 17,000 or so clones, around four fifths of them present only once. Sequences were derived from unsorted PBMCs, sampled just over 3.1 years after starting antiretroviral therapy. This clonotype was sampled from a woman aged 40 to 49 with HIV.

CDR3 coding DNA: TGTGCCAGCAGTGAAAAGAACGAAAGGGCCCAGTATTTT. Translating it yields CASSEKNERAQYF. The V and J genes are TRBV25-1 and TRBJ2-3, with unresolved D. This CDR3 has 13 residues. The V end lost 2 bases, the J end lost 12 bases, and 15 bases lay between the germline ends. From germline, CDR1 is MGHDK and CDR2 SYGVNS.